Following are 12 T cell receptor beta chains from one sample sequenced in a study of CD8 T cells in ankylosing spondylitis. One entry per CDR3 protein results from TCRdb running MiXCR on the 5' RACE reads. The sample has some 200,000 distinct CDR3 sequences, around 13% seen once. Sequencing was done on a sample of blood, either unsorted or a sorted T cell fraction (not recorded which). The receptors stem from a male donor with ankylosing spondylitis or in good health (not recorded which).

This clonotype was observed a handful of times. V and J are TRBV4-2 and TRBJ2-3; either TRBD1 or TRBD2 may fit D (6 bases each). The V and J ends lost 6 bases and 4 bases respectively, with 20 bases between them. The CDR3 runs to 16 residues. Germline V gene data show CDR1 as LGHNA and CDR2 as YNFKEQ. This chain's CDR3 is CASRAKGGGQSDTQYF. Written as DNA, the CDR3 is TGTGCCAGCAGGGCGAAAGGTGGGGGGCAATCAGATACGCAGTATTTT.

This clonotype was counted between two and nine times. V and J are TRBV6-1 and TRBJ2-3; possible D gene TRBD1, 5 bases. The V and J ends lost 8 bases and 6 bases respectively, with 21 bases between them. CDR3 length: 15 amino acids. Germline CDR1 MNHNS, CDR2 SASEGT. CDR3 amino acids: CASPWVEGALDTQYF. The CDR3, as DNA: TGTGCCAGCCCCTGGGTGGAAGGGGCGCTGGATACGCAGTATTTT.

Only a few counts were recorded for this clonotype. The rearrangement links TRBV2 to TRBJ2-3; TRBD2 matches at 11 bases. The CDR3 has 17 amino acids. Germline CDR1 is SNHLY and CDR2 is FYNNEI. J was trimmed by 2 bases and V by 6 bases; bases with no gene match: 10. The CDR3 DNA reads TGTGCCAGCAGCCACCCTTTGACTAGCGGGGCCACAGATACGCAGTATTTT. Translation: CASSHPLTSGATDTQYF.

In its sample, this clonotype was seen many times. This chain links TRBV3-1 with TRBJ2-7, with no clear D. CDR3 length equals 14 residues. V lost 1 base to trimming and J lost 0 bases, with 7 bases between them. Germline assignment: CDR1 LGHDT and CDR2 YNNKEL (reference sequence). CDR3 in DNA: TGTGCCAGCAGCCAAGTTAAAGGCTCCTACGAGCAGTACTTC. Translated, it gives CASSQVKGSYEQYF.

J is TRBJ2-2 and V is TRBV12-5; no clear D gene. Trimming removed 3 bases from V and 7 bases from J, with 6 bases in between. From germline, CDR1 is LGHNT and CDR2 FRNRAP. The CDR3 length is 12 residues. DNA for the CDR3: TGTGCTAGTGGTTTTTATGGCGGGGAGCTGTTTTTT. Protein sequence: CASGFYGGELFF.

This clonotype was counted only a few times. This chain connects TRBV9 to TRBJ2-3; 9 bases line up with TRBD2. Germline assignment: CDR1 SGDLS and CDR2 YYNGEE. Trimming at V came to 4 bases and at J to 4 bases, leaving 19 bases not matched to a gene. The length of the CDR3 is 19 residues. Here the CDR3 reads CASSTRLVRGGTGPDTQYF. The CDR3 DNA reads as TGTGCCAGCAGCACCCGACTGGTGCGGGGGGGAACCGGGCCAGATACGCAGTATTTT.

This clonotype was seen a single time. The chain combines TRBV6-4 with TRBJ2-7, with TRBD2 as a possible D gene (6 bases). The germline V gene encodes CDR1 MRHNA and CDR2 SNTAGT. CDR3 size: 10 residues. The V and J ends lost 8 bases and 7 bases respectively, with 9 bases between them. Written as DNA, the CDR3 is TGTGCCAGCGGGGGGAGGGAGCAGTACTTC. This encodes CASGGREQYF.

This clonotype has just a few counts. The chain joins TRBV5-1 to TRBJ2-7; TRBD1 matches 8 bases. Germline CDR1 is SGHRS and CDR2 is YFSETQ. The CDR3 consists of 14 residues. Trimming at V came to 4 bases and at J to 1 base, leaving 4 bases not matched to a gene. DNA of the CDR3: TGCGCCAGCAGCACTGGACAGGGATCCTACGAGCAGTACTTC. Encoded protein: CASSTGQGSYEQYF.

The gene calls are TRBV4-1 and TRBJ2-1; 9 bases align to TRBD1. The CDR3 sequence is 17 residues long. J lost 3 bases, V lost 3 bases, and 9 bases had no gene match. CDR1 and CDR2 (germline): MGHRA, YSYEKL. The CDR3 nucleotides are TGCGCCAGCAGCCAGAACTCCGGGACAGGGTTCTACAATGAGCAGTTCTTC. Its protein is CASSQNSGTGFYNEQFF.

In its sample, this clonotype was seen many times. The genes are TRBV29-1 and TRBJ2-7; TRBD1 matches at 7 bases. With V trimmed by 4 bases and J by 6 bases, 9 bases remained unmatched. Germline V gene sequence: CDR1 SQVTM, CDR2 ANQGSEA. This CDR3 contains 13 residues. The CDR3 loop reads CSVVTGDRSEQYF. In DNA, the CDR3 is TGCAGCGTTGTAACAGGGGATCGTAGCGAGCAGTACTTC.

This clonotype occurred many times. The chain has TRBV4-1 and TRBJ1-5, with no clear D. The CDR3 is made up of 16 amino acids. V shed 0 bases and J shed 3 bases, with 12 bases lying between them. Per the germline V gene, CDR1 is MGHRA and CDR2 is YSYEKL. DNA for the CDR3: TGCGCCAGCAGCCAAGAGGAAATACAGTACAATCAGCCCCAGCATTTT. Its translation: CASSQEEIQYNQPQHF.

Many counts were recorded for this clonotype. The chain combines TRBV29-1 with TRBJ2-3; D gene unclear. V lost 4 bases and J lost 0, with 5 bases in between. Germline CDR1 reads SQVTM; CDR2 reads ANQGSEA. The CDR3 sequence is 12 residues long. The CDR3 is CSVAGSTDTQYF. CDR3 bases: TGCAGCGTTGCCGGTAGCACAGATACGCAGTATTTT.